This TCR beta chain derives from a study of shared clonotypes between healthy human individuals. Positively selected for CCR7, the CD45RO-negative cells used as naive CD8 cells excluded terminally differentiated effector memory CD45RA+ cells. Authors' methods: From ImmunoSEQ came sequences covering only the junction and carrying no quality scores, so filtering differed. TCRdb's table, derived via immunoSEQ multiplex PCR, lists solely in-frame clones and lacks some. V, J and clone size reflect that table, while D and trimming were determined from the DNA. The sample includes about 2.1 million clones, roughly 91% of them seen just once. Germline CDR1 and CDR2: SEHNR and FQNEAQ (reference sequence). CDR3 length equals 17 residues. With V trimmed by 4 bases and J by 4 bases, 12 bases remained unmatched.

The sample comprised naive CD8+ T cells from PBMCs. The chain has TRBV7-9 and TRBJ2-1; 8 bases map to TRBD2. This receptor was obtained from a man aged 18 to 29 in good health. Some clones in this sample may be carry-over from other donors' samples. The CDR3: CASSSPTDSGEYNEQFF. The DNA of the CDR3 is TGTGCCAGCAGCTCACCCACGGATAGCGGGGAATACAATGAGCAGTTCTTC.